This TCR beta chain emerged from a study of blood T cell repertoires in COVID-19. In the study overall: The United States, Italy and Spain were the sources of the acute and convalescent COVID-19 samples.

Libraries were prepared by immunoSEQ multiplex PCR; TCRdb keeps only in-frame clonotypes and omits some of them. Among approximately 440,000 clones listed, around 88% were seen once. Between the trimmed V and J ends, which lost 3 bases and 0 bases, there was a span of 11 bases. CDR1 is LGHNA, CDR2 YNFKEQ, per germline. This CDR3 spans 15 amino acids. The rearrangement joins TRBV4-2 to TRBJ1-2; perhaps TRBD1 as D (6 bases). The sequence was collected from a woman between 45 and 65 years old with COVID-19, enrolled during active disease. The sequencing sample was made of peripheral blood. CDR3 sequence: CASSQDRASNYGYTF. The CDR3 DNA is TGTGCCAGCAGCCAGGACAGAGCTTCTAACTATGGCTACACCTTC.